Shown below are 27 T cell receptor beta chains from a single sample sequenced in a study of shared clonotypes between healthy human individuals. Libraries were prepared by immunoSEQ multiplex PCR; TCRdb keeps only in-frame clonotypes and omits some of them. The table lists about 490,000 clones, 70% to 80% of them singletons. Material for sequencing was PBMCs. Every receptor here comes from a woman aged 40 to 50 in good health. Some clones in this sample may be carry-over from other donors' samples.

The chain recombines TRBV5-5 with TRBJ1-4; D unclear. Germline V lookup: CDR1 SGHKS, CDR2 YYEKEE (reference sequence). The CDR3 consists of 14 residues. Trimming shortened V by 0 bases and J by 6 bases, and 9 bases separated the two germline ends. In DNA form, the CDR3 reads TGTGCCAGCAGCTTGGTCCGGGAGGATGAAAAACTGTTTTTT. Its protein is CASSLVREDEKLFF.

The V and J genes are TRBV5-4 and TRBJ2-1, with D possibly being TRBD1 or TRBD2 (6 bases each). CDR1 and CDR2 (germline): SGHNT, YYREEE (reference sequence). The CDR3 spans 13 residues. V gave up 2 bases and J gave up 9 bases, with 12 bases separating them. CDR3 loop: CASSFRGAIEQFF. The CDR3 nucleotides are TGTGCCAGCAGCTTTAGGGGGGCAATTGAGCAGTTCTTC.

This clone has more than one count but fewer than ten. Within the sample, other DNA sequences also encode this same CDR3. The chain uses TRBV5-1 and TRBJ2-2, with a tentative D call TRBD2 (6 bases). There are 15 residues in the CDR3. The V gene lost 2 bases and the J gene lost 2 bases, with 10 bases spanning the gap. The germline CDR1 and CDR2 sequences are SGHRS and YFSETQ. CDR3 amino acids: CASSFGAGNTGELFF. In DNA form, the CDR3 reads TGCGCCAGCAGCTTTGGTGCGGGAAACACCGGGGAGCTGTTTTTT.

In DNA, the CDR3 is TGTGCCAGCTCACCGAGGCAGGGGGTGGGCGAGCAGTACTTC. Protein sequence: CASSPRQGVGEQYF. V and J are TRBV18 and TRBJ2-7, with 7 nucleotides matching TRBD1. The CDR3 length is 14 residues. Germline CDR1 reads KGHSH; CDR2 reads LQKENI. The trim removed 3 bases at V and 6 bases at J, leaving 8 bases unmatched.

This chain links TRBV7-8 with TRBJ2-3, with D possibly being TRBD2 (7 bases). The germline gives CDR1 SGHVS, CDR2 FQNEAQ. The CDR3 has 16 amino acids. The germline V and J ends were trimmed by 1 base and 0 bases, with 11 bases remaining between them. The CDR3 DNA reads TGTGCCAGCAGCTTAGAGGAGGGGGGGAGCACAGATACGCAGTATTTT. This sequence encodes CASSLEEGGSTDTQYF.

The V call is TRBV7-2, the J call TRBJ2-7; 9 nucleotides line up with TRBD2. CDR1 is SGHTA and CDR2 is FQGNSA in the germline V gene. This CDR3 comprises 16 residues. V lost 5 bases, J lost 6 bases, and 14 bases stayed unmatched. CDR3 nucleotides: TGTGCCAGCAGCCCGCGGGTAGCGGGAGCCGGCGGCGAGCAGTACTTC. Translated: CASSPRVAGAGGEQYF.

The V gene is TRBV27, the J gene TRBJ2-7; 9 bases align to TRBD2. The V gene's germline CDR1 is MNHEY and CDR2 SMNVEV (reference sequence). V shed 2 bases and J 3 bases; nucleotides not matched to a gene: 5. CDR3 length: 15 residues. DNA for the CDR3: TGTGCCAGCAGTTTAGGAGCGGGAGGTCGCTACGAGCAGTACTTC. Translating gives CASSLGAGGRYEQYF.

This chain joins TRBV9 and TRBJ1-2, with 10 bases lining up with TRBD1. Germline CDR1 and CDR2: SGDLS and YYNGEE. After removal of 4 bases from V and 8 bases from J, the junction contained 14 bases not matched to a gene. CDR3 length: 16 amino acids. Here the CDR3 DNA reads TGTGCCAGCAGCTCCCAAGGGCGAGGGACAGGGGTGGGCTACACCTTC. Its translation: CASSSQGRGTGVGYTF.

The chain uses TRBV15 and TRBJ2-2; 9 bases agree with TRBD1. J lost 3 bases, V lost 3 bases, and 8 bases had no gene match. The length of the CDR3 is 17 residues. In germline, CDR1 is LNHNV, CDR2 YYDKDF (reference sequence). In DNA, the CDR3 is TGTGCCACCAGCAGCCTACCGGGACAGGGCCACACCGGGGAGCTGTTTTTT. It translates to CATSSLPGQGHTGELFF.

This clone has just one count. This likely reflects a read error, since a far larger clone is one base away. Other DNA sequences in this sample translate to the same CDR3. The V gene is TRBV2, the J gene TRBJ1-2; 12 nucleotides match TRBD1. The CDR3 totals 15 residues. Per the germline V gene, CDR1 is SNHLY and CDR2 is FYNNEI. J gave up 4 bases and V 6 bases, and 6 bases lay outside the gene matches. In DNA form, the CDR3 reads TGTGCCAGCAGACGGGACAGGGGGCTCATCTATGGCTACACCTTC. Its protein product is CASRRDRGLIYGYTF. The whole variable domain, remainder taken from reference TRBV2 and TRBJ1-2, is EPEVTQTPSHQVTQMGQEVILRCVPISNHLYFYWYRQILGQKVEFLVSFYNNEISEKSEIFDDQFSVERPDGSNFTLKIRSTKLEDSAMYFCASRRDRGLIYGYTFGSGTRLTVV.

Notes on this clone: Other DNA variants within this sample encode the same CDR3. The CDR3 sequence: CASSAPWGPETQYF. The CDR3 DNA follows: TGTGCCAGCAGCGCACCGTGGGGTCCGGAGACCCAGTACTTC. V gene TRBV7-9 combines with J gene TRBJ2-5; D is unclear. This CDR3 is 14 amino acids long. V was trimmed by 5 bases and J by 5 bases, leaving 15 bases between them. From germline, CDR1 is SEHNR and CDR2 FQNEAQ (reference sequence).

The chain combines TRBV25-1 with TRBJ1-1, with 10 bases identical to TRBD1. CDR3 length: 15 amino acids. Germline V gene sequence: CDR1 MGHDK, CDR2 SYGVNS. V shed 5 bases and J 4 bases; nucleotides not matched to a gene: 7. CDR3: CASSNRQGAGTEAFF. For the CDR3, the DNA is TGTGCCAGCAGTAATAGACAGGGGGCAGGCACTGAAGCTTTCTTT.

The chain uses TRBV10-3 and TRBJ2-1, with 11 bases identical to TRBD2. V gave up 9 bases and J gave up 0 bases; unmatched junction bases: 1. The CDR3 is 14 amino acids. CDR1 ENHRY and CDR2 SYGVKD come from the germline V gene. The CDR3 nucleotides read TGTGCCATTGGGACTAGCGGCTCCTACAATGAGCAGTTCTTC. It encodes CAIGTSGSYNEQFF.

The chain combines TRBV28 with TRBJ1-5; D is ambiguous. This CDR3 spans 12 amino acids. Germline V CDR1 and CDR2: MDHEN, SYDVKM. The ends were cut back, 10 bases at V and 3 bases at J, with 10 bases in the middle. The CDR3: CATAGPNQPQHF. As DNA, the CDR3 is TGTGCCACCGCTGGCCCCAATCAGCCCCAGCATTTT.

This clone was counted a single time. V usage is TRBV10-3 and J usage is TRBJ1-2; no reliable D call. The ends were cut back, 4 bases at V and 0 bases at J, with 9 bases in the middle. The CDR3 sequence is 14 residues long. From germline, CDR1 is ENHRY and CDR2 SYGVKD. The CDR3 DNA reads as TGTGCCATCAGTGTGGCTTTAGCTAACTATGGCTACACCTTC. It codes for CAISVALANYGYTF.

The chain uses TRBV18 and TRBJ2-5; D may be TRBD1 (6 bases). V was cut by 6 bases and J by 5 bases, with 19 bases left in between. The germline CDR1 and CDR2 sequences are KGHSH and LQKENI. The CDR3 runs to 15 residues. CDR3 protein: CASSPRTGFGETQYF. The CDR3, as DNA: TGTGCCAGCTCCCCCCGTACAGGGTTCGGGGAGACCCAGTACTTC.

The rearrangement links TRBV6-6 to TRBJ2-5; 12 nucleotides align to TRBD2. Germline V gives CDR1 MNHNY, CDR2 SVGAGI (reference sequence). V shed 4 bases, J shed 2 bases, and the junction held 5 bases outside the gene matches. This CDR3 has 16 residues. CDR3 in DNA: TGTGCCAGCAGTTTAGCCGGACTAGCGGGGCAAGAGACCCAGTACTTC. Amino acids: CASSLAGLAGQETQYF.

The chain combines TRBV10-3 with TRBJ2-1, with D possibly TRBD1 on 6 matching bases. This CDR3 spans 20 amino acids. The V and J ends lost 2 bases and 0 bases respectively, with 23 bases between them. The V gene's germline CDR1 is ENHRY and CDR2 SYGVKD. The CDR3 sequence: CAISEAGGTVLGGSYNEQFF. CDR3 DNA: TGTGCCATCAGTGAGGCAGGCGGTACGGTCCTAGGGGGCTCCTACAATGAGCAGTTCTTC.

As for this clone: Given a much more abundant clone one base away, this may be a read error. J is TRBJ2-6 and V is TRBV15; weak D call: TRBD1 (6 bases). The CDR3 extends over 16 amino acids. CDR1 is LNHNV and CDR2 is YYDKDF in the germline V gene (reference sequence). The CDR3 loop reads CATSNRAISGANVLTF. The CDR3 DNA reads TGTGCCACAAGCAACAGGGCGATCTCTGGGGCCAACGTCCTGACTTTC.

This chain links TRBV10-1 with TRBJ2-5, with a possible D match to TRBD1 (5 bases). The assigned J gene may be wrong: the sequence end matches TRBJ2-7 better. Per germline, CDR1 WNHNN and CDR2 SYGVQD (reference sequence). The CDR3 contains 16 residues. CDR3 protein: CASSEYPDTNSYEQYF. The DNA of the CDR3 is TGCGCCAGCAGTGAGTATCCGGACACGAACTCCTACGAGCAGTACTTC.

This clone was counted once. The rearrangement uses TRBV2 and TRBJ1-3; 8 nucleotides match TRBD1. The germline CDR1 and CDR2 sequences are SNHLY and FYNNEI. CDR3 size: 16 residues. With 9 bases clipped from V and 0 bases from J, the junction kept 10 bases outside the gene matches. This CDR3 is CARAHGTGSSGNTIYF. The CDR3 nucleotides are TGTGCCAGAGCCCATGGGACAGGCAGCTCTGGAAACACCATATATTTT. The complete variable domain, with remaining parts taken from reference TRBV2 and TRBJ1-3, reads EPEVTQTPSHQVTQMGQEVILRCVPISNHLYFYWYRQILGQKVEFLVSFYNNEISEKSEIFDDQFSVERPDGSNFTLKIRSTKLEDSAMYFCARAHGTGSSGNTIYFGEGSWLTVV.

The chain has TRBV7-3 and TRBJ2-7; 8 nucleotides match TRBD2. The DNA end is a closer match to TRBJ2-1, so the J assignment may be wrong. The CDR3 is 16 residues long. Per germline, CDR1 SGHTA and CDR2 FQGTGA. The CDR3 is CASSLNPGGAYNEQFF. Here the CDR3 DNA reads TGTGCCAGCAGCTTAAATCCGGGAGGGGCCTACAATGAGCAGTTCTTC.

The chain's CDR3 is CASSDKGNLPGGIYGNTIYF. The CDR3, as DNA: TGTGCCAGCAGCGACAAAGGAAACCTCCCGGGGGGTATATATGGAAACACCATATATTTT. This chain joins TRBV9 and TRBJ1-3, with TRBD1 as a possible D gene (5 bases). V lost 3 bases, J lost 3 bases, and 28 bases lay in between. There are 20 residues in the CDR3. Germline V gene data show CDR1 as SGDLS and CDR2 as YYNGEE.

The chain combines TRBV27 with TRBJ2-2; TRBD1 aligns across 7 bases. The junction had 10 bases not matched to a gene; V was cut back by 5 bases and J by 1 base. CDR3 length equals 17 residues. Germline CDR1 is MNHEY and CDR2 is SMNVEV (reference sequence). The CDR3 sequence is CASSEHTGTVNTGELFF. The CDR3 bases are TGTGCCAGCAGTGAACATACCGGGACAGTGAACACCGGGGAGCTGTTTTTT.

The chain has TRBV11-2 and TRBJ2-7; possible D gene TRBD1, 5 bases. Trimming removed 3 bases from V and 10 bases from J, with 13 bases in between. From germline, CDR1 is SGHAT and CDR2 FQNNGV. The CDR3 contains 12 residues. CDR3 loop: CASSFVQVGQYF. The DNA of the CDR3 is TGTGCCAGCAGCTTCGTACAGGTCGGACAGTACTTC.

This clone was seen only once. The chain couples TRBV30 to TRBJ1-5; tentatively, D is TRBD1 (5 bases). Germline V gene lookup returns CDR1 GTSNPN and CDR2 SVGIG (reference sequence). Deletions cut 3 bases from V and 6 bases from J, with 15 bases between. The CDR3 length is 14 residues. As DNA, the CDR3 is TGTGCCTGGAGCGGGGGGTTAGCAGGTCAGCCCCAGCATTTT. Translation: CAWSGGLAGQPQHF.

The DNA of the CDR3 is TGTGCCAGCAGTTTAAGCGGGTTGTACAATGAGCAGTTCTTC. Residues: CASSLSGLYNEQFF. V and J are TRBV28 and TRBJ2-1, with a weak D call TRBD2 (6 bases). This CDR3 is built from 14 residues. Germline V gene sequence: CDR1 MDHEN, CDR2 SYDVKM. The germline V and J ends were trimmed by 2 bases and 4 bases, with 9 bases remaining between them.